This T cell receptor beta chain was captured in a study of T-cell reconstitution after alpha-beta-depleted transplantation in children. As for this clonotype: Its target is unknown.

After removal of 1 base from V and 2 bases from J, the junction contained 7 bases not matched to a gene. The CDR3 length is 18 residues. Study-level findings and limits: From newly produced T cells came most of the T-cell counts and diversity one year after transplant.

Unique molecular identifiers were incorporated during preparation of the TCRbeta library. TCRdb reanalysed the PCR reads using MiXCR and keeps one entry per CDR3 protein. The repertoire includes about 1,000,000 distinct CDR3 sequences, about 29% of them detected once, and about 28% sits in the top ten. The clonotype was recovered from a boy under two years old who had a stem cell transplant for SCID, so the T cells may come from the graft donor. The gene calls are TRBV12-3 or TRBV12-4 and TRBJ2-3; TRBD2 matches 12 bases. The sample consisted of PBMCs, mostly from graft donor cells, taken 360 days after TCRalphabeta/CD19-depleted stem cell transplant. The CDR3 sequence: CASSLVRASGRATDTQYF. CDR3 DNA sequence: TGTGCCAGCAGTTTAGTGCGGGCTAGCGGGAGGGCCACAGATACGCAGTATTTT.